The clone carrying this TCR beta chain has a single count. The sample originates from a study of shared clonotypes between healthy human individuals. For every subset, genomic DNA was evenly distributed across several immunoSEQ plates. Data came from immunoSEQ multiplex PCR; TCRdb stores just in-frame clones and leaves some out. There are around 990,000 clones in the sample; 60% to 80% occur only once, and approximately 0.95% lies in the top ten. The source is a man aged 18 to 29 in good health. Some clones in this sample may be carry-over from other donors' samples. Sequencing used memory CD4+ T cells from PBMCs. Subset described: CD45RA-negative fraction.

The CDR3 loop reads CASSLGWQGPSGNTIYF. For the CDR3, the DNA is TGTGCCAGCAGCTTAGGGTGGCAGGGCCCCTCTGGAAACACCATATATTTT. The V and J genes are TRBV7-9 and TRBJ1-3, with D tentatively TRBD1 (5 bases). V shed 1 base and J shed 0 bases, with 13 bases lying between them. The germline gives CDR1 SEHNR, CDR2 FQNEAQ (reference sequence). The CDR3 runs 17 residues.